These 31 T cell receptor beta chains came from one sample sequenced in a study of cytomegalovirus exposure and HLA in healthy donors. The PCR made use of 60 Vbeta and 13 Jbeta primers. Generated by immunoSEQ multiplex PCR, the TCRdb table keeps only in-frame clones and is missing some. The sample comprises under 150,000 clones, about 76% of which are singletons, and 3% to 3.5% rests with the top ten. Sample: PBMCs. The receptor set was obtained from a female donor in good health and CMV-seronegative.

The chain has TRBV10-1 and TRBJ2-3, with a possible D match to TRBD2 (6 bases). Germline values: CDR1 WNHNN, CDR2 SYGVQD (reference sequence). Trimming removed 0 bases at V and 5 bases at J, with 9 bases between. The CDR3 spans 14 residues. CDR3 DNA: TGCGCCAGCAGTGAGTCGAACGGGGGAGATACGCAGTATTTT. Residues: CASSESNGGDTQYF.

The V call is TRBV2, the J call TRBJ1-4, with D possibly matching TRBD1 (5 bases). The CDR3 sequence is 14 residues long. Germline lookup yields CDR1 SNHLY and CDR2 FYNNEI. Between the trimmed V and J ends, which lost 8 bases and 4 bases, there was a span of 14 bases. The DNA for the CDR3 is TGTGCCAGCCGGGGGGGGGTTAATAATGAAAAACTGTTTTTT. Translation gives CASRGGVNNEKLFF.

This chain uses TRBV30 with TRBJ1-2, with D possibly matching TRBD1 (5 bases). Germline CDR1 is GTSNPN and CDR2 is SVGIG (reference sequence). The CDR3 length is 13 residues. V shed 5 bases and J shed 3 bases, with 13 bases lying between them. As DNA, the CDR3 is TGTGCCTGGGGGGGAGGGGATTACTATGGCTACACCTTC. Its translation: CAWGGGDYYGYTF.

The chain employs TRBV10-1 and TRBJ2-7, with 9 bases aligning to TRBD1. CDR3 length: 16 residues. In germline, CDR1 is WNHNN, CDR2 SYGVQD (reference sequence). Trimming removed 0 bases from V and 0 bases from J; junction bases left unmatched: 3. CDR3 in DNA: TGCGCCAGCAGTGAGTCGGACAGGGGTCCCTCCTACGAGCAGTACTTC. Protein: CASSESDRGPSYEQYF.

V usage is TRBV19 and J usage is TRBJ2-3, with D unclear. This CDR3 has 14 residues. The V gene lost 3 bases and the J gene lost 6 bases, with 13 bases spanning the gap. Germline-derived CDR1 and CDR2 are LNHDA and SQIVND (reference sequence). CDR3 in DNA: TGTGCCAGTAGTATGGCTCTGGCGGCTGATACGCAGTATTTT. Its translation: CASSMALAADTQYF.

DNA for the CDR3: TGTGCCAGCAGCATTCAGGGGGGATATTTCTACGAGCAGTACTTC. Translated: CASSIQGGYFYEQYF. The chain employs TRBV13 and TRBJ2-7; tentatively, D is TRBD1 (7 bases). Trimming took 5 bases from V and 3 from J, leaving 17 bases between them. CDR1 and CDR2 (germline): PRHDT, FYEKMQ (reference sequence). The CDR3 loop spans 15 amino acids. Looking up the rest from reference TRBV13 and TRBJ2-7 gives the full variable domain: AAGVIQSPRHLIKEKRETATLKCYPIPRHDTVYWYQQGPGQDPQFLISFYEKMQSDKGSIPDRFSAQQFSDYHSELNMSSLELGDSALYFCASSIQGGYFYEQYFGPGTRLTVT.

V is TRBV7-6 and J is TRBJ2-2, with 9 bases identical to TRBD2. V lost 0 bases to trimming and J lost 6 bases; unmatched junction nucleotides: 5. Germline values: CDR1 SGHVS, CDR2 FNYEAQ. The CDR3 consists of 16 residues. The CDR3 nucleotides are TGTGCCAGCAGCTTAGCGAGTAGCGGGAGTTCCGGGGAGCTGTTTTTT. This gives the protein CASSLASSGSSGELFF.

In nucleotides, the CDR3 is TGTGCCACCAGCGTAAGACAGGGAAATATCTATGGCTACACCTTC. Translating it yields CATSVRQGNIYGYTF. V and J are TRBV15 and TRBJ1-2, with 7 bases matching TRBD1. J gave up 4 bases and V 5 bases, and 10 bases lay outside the gene matches. Looked up from germline, CDR1 is LNHNV and CDR2 is YYDKDF (reference sequence). The CDR3 covers 15 residues.

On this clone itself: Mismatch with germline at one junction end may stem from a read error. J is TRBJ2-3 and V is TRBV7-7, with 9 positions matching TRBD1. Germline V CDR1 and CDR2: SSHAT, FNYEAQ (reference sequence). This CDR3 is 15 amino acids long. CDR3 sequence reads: CASSPRQGGTDTQYF. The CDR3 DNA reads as TGTGCTAGCAGCCCCCGACAGGGGGGCACAGATACGCAGTATTTT.

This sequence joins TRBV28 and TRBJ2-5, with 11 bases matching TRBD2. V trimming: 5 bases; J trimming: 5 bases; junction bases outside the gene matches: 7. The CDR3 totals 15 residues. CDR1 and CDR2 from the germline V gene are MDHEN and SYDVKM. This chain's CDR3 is CASSSIAGGPETQYF. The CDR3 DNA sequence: TGTGCCAGCAGTAGTATAGCGGGGGGGCCTGAGACCCAGTACTTC.

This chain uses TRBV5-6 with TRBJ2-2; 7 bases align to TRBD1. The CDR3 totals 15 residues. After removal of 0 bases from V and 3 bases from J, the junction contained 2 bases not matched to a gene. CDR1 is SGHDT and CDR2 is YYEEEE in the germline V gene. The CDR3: CASSLDRGYTGELFF. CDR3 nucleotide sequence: TGTGCCAGCAGCTTGGACAGGGGATACACCGGGGAGCTGTTTTTT. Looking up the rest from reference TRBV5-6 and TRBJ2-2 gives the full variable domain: DAGVTQSPTHLIKTRGQQVTLRCSPKSGHDTVSWYQQALGQGPQFIFQYYEEEERQRGNFPDRFSGHQFPNYSSELNVNALLLGDSALYLCASSLDRGYTGELFFGEGSRLTVL.

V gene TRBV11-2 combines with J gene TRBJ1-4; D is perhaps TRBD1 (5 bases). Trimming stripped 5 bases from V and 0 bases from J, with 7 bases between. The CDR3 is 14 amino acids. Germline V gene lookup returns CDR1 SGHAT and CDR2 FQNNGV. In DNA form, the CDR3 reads TGTGCCAGCAGCCAGGGTTCAACTAATGAAAAACTGTTTTTT. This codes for CASSQGSTNEKLFF.

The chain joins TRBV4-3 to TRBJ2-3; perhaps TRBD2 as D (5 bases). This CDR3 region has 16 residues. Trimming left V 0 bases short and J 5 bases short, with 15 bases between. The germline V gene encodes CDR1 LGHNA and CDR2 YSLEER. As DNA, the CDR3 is TGCGCCAGCAGCCAAGATCGGACGGAGCGGATAGATACGCAGTATTTT. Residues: CASSQDRTERIDTQYF.

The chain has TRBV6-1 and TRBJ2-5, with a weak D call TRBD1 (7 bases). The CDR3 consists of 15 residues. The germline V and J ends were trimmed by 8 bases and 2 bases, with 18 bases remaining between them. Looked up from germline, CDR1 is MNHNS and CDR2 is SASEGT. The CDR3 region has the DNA TGTGCCAGCTCTGGAAGCAGGGGGAGGCAAGAGACCCAGTACTTC. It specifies CASSGSRGRQETQYF.

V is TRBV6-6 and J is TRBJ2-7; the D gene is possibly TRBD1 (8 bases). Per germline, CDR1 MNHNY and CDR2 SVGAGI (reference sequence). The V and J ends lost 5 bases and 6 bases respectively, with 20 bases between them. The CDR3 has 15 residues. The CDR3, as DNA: TGTGCCAGCAGTAATTCAGGGGGCGGGAGCGTCGAGCAGTACTTC. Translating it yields CASSNSGGGSVEQYF.

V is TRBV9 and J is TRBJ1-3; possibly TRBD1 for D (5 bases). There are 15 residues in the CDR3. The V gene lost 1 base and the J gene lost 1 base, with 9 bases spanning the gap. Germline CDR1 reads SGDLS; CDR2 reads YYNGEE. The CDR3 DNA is TGTGCCAGCAGCGTACAGGGCTATTCTGGAAACACCATATATTTT. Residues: CASSVQGYSGNTIYF.

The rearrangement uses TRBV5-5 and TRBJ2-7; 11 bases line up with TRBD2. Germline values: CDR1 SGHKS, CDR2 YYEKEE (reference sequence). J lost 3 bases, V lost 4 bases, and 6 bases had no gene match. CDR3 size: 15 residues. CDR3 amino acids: CASSGGLAELYEQYF. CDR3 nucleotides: TGTGCCAGCAGCGGGGGACTAGCGGAACTCTACGAGCAGTACTTC.

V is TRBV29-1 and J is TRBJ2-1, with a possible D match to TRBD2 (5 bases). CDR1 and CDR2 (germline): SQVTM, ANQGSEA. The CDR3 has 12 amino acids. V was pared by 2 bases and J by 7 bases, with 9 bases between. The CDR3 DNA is TGCAGCGTTGAATCCGGGATGAATGAGCAGTTCTTC. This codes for CSVESGMNEQFF.

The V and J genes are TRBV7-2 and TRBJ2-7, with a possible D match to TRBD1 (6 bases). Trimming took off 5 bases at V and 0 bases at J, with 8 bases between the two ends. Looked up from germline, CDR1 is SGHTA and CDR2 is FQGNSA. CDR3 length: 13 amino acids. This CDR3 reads CASSRDNSYEQYF. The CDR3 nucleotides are TGTGCCAGCAGCCGGGACAACTCCTACGAGCAGTACTTC.

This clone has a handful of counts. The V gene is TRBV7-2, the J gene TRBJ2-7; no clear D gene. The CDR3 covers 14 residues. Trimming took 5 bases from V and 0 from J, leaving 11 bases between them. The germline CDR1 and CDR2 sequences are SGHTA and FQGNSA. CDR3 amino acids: CASSTAVNSYEQYF. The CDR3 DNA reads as TGTGCCAGCAGCACTGCGGTTAACTCCTACGAGCAGTACTTC. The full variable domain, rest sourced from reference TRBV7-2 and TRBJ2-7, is GAGVSQSPSNKVTEKGKDVELRCDPISGHTALYWYRQSLGQGLEFLIYFQGNSAPDKSGLPSDRFSAERTGGSVSTLTIQRTQQEDSAVYLCASSTAVNSYEQYFGPGTRLTVT.

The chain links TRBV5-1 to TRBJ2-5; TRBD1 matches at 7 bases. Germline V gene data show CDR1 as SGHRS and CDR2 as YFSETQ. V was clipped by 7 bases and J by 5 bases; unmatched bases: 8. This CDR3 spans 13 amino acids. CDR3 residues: CASSEGAGETQYF. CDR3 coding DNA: TGCGCCAGCTCAGAGGGGGCCGGGGAGACCCAGTACTTC. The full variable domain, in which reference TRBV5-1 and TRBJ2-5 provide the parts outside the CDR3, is KAGVTQTPRYLIKTRGQQVTLSCSPISGHRSVSWYQQTPGQGLQFLFEYFSETQRNKGNFPGRFSGRQFSNSRSEMNVSTLELGDSALYLCASSEGAGETQYFGPGTRLLVL.

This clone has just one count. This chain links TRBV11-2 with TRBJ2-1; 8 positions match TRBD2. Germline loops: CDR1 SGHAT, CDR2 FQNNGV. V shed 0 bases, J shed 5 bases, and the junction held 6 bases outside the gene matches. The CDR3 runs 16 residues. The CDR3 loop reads CASSLELAGGNNEQFF. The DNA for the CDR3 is TGTGCCAGCAGCTTAGAGTTGGCGGGAGGAAACAATGAGCAGTTCTTC. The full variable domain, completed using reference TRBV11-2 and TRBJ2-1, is EAGVAQSPRYKIIEKRQSVAFWCNPISGHATLYWYQQILGQGPKLLIQFQNNGVVDDSQLPKDRFSAERLKGVDSTLKIQPAKLEDSAVYLCASSLELAGGNNEQFFGPGTRLTVL.

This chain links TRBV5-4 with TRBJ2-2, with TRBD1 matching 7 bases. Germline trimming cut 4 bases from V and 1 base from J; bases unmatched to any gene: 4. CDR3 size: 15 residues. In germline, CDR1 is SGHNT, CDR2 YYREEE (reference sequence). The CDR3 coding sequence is TGTGCCAGCAGCGGTCGGACAGGGAACACCGGGGAGCTGTTTTTT. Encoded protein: CASSGRTGNTGELFF.

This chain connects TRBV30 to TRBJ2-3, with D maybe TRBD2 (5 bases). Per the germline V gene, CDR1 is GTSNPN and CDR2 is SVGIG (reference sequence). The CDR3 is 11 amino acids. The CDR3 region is CCSVPGDTQYF. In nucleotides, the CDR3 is TGTTGTAGCGTTCCCGGGGATACGCAGTATTTT.

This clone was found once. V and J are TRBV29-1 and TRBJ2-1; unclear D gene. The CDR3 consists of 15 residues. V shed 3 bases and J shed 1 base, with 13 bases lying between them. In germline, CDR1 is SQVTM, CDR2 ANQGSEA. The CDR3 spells CSVEGSSRSYNEQFF. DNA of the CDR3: TGCAGCGTTGAGGGCTCGAGCAGATCCTACAATGAGCAGTTCTTC.

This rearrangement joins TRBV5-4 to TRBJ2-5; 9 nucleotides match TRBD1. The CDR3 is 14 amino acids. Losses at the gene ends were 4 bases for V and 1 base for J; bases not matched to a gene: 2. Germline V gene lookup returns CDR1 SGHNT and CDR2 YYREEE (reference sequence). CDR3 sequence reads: CASSRTGVQETQYF. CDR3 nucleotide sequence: TGTGCCAGCAGCCGGACAGGGGTCCAAGAGACCCAGTACTTC.

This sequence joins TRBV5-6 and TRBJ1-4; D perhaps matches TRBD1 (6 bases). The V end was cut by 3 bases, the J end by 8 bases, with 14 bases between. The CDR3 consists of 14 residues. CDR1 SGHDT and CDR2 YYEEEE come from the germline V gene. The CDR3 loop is CASSSRGLPEKLFF. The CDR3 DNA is TGTGCCAGCAGCTCGCGGGGGCTCCCCGAAAAACTGTTTTTT.

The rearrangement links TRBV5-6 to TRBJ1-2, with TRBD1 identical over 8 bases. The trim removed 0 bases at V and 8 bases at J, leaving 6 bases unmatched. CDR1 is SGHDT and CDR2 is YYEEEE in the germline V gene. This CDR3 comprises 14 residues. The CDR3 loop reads CASSLGRGHGGYTF. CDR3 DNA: TGTGCCAGCAGCTTGGGCAGGGGGCATGGAGGCTACACCTTC.

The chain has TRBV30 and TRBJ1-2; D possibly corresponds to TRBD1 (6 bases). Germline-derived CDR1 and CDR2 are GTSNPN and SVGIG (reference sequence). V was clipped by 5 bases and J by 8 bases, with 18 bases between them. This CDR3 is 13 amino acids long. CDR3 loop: CAWASQGSGGYTF. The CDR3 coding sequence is TGTGCCTGGGCGTCACAGGGCTCAGGAGGCTACACCTTC.

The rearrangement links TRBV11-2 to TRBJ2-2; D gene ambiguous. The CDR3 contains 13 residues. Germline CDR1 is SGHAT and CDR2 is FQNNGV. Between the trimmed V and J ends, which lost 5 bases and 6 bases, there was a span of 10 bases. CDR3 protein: CASSRVRSGELFF. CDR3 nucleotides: TGTGCCAGCAGCCGCGTTCGGTCCGGGGAGCTGTTTTTT. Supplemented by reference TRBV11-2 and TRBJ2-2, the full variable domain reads EAGVAQSPRYKIIEKRQSVAFWCNPISGHATLYWYQQILGQGPKLLIQFQNNGVVDDSQLPKDRFSAERLKGVDSTLKIQPAKLEDSAVYLCASSRVRSGELFFGEGSRLTVL.

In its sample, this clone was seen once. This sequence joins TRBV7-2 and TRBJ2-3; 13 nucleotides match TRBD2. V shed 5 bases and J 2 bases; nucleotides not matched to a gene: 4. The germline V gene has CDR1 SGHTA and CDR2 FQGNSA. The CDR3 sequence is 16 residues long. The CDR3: CASSTGLAGDTDTQYF. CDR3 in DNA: TGTGCCAGCAGCACAGGACTAGCGGGAGACACAGATACGCAGTATTTT.